The rows below give T cell receptor beta chains drawn from one sample of a study of blood T cell repertoires in COVID-19. Profiled with immunoSEQ multiplex PCR; TCRdb holds only in-frame clones, not every one. The top ten hold approximately 5.1% of the sample, which has 250,000 to 300,000 clones, 85% seen once. The sample comprised peripheral blood. Receptors were obtained from a middle-aged man with active or convalescent COVID-19. The CDR3 runs from the conserved cysteine through the conserved F or W. D genes are given only for firm matches. Expanded clones are given a class, and other clones once, few, many or no size at all.

TRBJ2-7 | TRBV18 | TRBD1 | NA | CASSVRDRSYVQYF | TGTGCCAGCTCTGTCCGGGACAGGTCATACGTGCAGTACTTC
TRBJ2-1 | TRBV9 | TRBD2 | NA | CASSVGGLANEQFF | TGTGCCAGCAGCGTAGGGGGACTAGCAAATGAGCAGTTCTTC
TRBJ1-2 | TRBV18 | NA | NA | CASSPPAGTPKPNYGYTF | TGTGCCAGCTCACCACCGGCAGGGACACCTAAACCGAACTATGGCTACACCTTC
TRBJ1-2 | TRBV4-1 | TRBD1 | once | CASSLDRANYGYTF | TGCGCCAGCAGCCTAGACAGGGCCAACTATGGCTACACCTTC
TRBJ2-5 | TRBV30 | NA | NA | CAWSPRTGETQYF | TGTGCCTGGAGCCCTCGCACGGGGGAGACCCAGTACTTC
TRBJ1-1 | TRBV19 | NA | NA | CASSIAWAPNTEAFF | TGTGCCAGTAGTATAGCTTGGGCCCCGAACACTGAAGCTTTCTTT
TRBJ1-3 | TRBV9 | NA | NA | CASSSPSGDLSGNTIYF | TGTGCCAGCAGCTCACCAAGCGGGGACCTCTCTGGAAACACCATATATTTT
TRBJ1-1 | TRBV7-3 | NA | NA | CASSFGARGEGTEAFF | TGTGCCAGCAGCTTCGGCGCGCGGGGAGAAGGGACTGAAGCTTTCTTT
TRBJ2-3 | TRBV7-2 | NA | NA | CASSDTLSGTDTQYF | TGTGCCAGCAGCGATACATTATCCGGCACAGATACGCAGTATTTT
TRBJ2-1 | TRBV4-2 | NA | NA | CASSLDRGSYNEQFF | TGTGCCAGCAGCCTCGACCGAGGGTCCTACAATGAGCAGTTCTTC
TRBJ2-1 | TRBV27 | TRBD2 | NA | CASTIGASGRNEQFF | TGTGCCAGCACCATTGGGGCTAGCGGGAGGAATGAGCAGTTCTTC
TRBJ2-5 | TRBV4-2 | TRBD2 | NA | CASSQDVAGYETQYF | TGTGCCAGCAGCCAAGATGTAGCGGGATATGAGACCCAGTACTTC
TRBJ2-3 | TRBV5-1 | NA | NA | CASSLYPGRGTDTQYF | TGCGCCAGCAGCTTGTACCCTGGGCGCGGCACAGATACGCAGTATTTT
TRBJ2-1 | TRBV7-9 | TRBD2 | NA | CASSLVPRLAGGLNEQFF | TGTGCCAGCAGCTTAGTCCCCAGACTAGCGGGAGGTTTGAATGAGCAGTTCTTC
TRBJ1-1 | TRBV2 | NA | NA | CASRRWGQNTEAFF | TGTGCCAGCAGGAGGTGGGGGCAGAACACTGAAGCTTTCTTT
TRBJ1-5 | TRBV18 | NA | NA | CASSLAGFNQPQHF | TGTGCCAGCTCCCTTGCGGGGTTCAATCAGCCCCAGCATTTT
TRBJ1-3 | TRBV19 | TRBD1 | NA | CASSYGTVFGNTIYF | TGTGCCAGTAGTTACGGGACAGTTTTTGGAAACACCATATATTTT
TRBJ2-7 | TRBV5-1 | NA | NA | CASSPITLGEQYF | TGCGCCAGCAGCCCTATCACCCTAGGCGAGCAGTACTTC
TRBJ2-1 | TRBV7-3 | NA | NA | CASSSGTYNEQFF | TGTGCCAGCAGCTCGGGGACCTACAATGAGCAGTTCTTC
TRBJ2-1 | TRBV30 | TRBD2 | NA | CAWSIYSGMGNEQFF | TGTGCCTGGAGTATATATAGCGGGATGGGGAATGAGCAGTTCTTC
TRBJ2-1 | TRBV11-3 | TRBD2 | NA | CASSLGLESYNEQFF | TGTGCCAGCAGCCTCGGACTAGAGTCCTACAATGAGCAGTTCTTC
TRBJ1-2 | TRBV30 | NA | once | CAWRRTGGYGYTF | TGTGCCTGGAGACGGACGGGAGGCTATGGCTACACCTTC
TRBJ2-7 | TRBV4-1 | TRBD2 | NA | CASSPFGQASGGFYEQYF | TGCGCCAGCAGCCCCTTTGGACAGGCTAGCGGGGGTTTCTACGAGCAGTACTTC
TRBJ1-2 | TRBV18 | NA | once | CASSLGQPDIYGYTF | TGTGCCAGCTCGCTTGGACAGCCAGACATCTATGGCTACACCTTC
TRBJ1-2 | TRBV5-6 | TRBD1 | NA | CASSWGQGGISGYTF | TGTGCCAGCAGCTGGGGACAGGGCGGGATTTCGGGCTACACCTTC
TRBJ2-7 | TRBV11-2 | NA | NA | CASRQGGRRPEQYF | TGTGCCAGCAGACAAGGGGGACGCCGGCCCGAGCAGTACTTC
TRBJ1-6 | TRBV7-2 | NA | once | CASSLRGTTNSPLHF | TGTGCCAGCAGCCTAAGGGGCACAACTAATTCACCCCTCCACTTT
TRBJ2-1 | TRBV2 | TRBD1 | NA | CASKTDRMTYNEQFF | TGTGCCAGCAAGACGGACAGGATGACCTACAATGAGCAGTTCTTC
TRBJ1-2 | TRBV5-1 | TRBD1 | NA | CASSLVDRENYGYTF | TGCGCCAGCAGCTTGGTTGACAGGGAGAACTATGGCTACACCTTC
TRBJ1-5 | TRBV28 | TRBD1 | NA | CASLGGQGLRNQPQHF | TGTGCCAGCCTAGGGGGACAGGGGCTTCGCAATCAGCCCCAGCATTTT
TRBJ1-1 | TRBV30 | NA | NA | CAWSVRVGQGGNNFF | TGTGCCTGGAGTGTACGAGTGGGGCAGGGAGGGAATAATTTCTTT
TRBJ1-4 | TRBV6-5 | NA | NA | CASSYRTGRVWEKLFF | TGTGCCAGCAGTTACCGCACAGGCCGAGTTTGGGAAAAACTGTTTTTT
TRBJ2-5 | TRBV6-2/TRBV6-3 | NA | few | CASSRRTMRETQYF | TGTGCCAGCAGTCGACGGACAATGAGGGAGACCCAGTACTTC
TRBJ2-1 | TRBV5-6 | TRBD2 | once | CASSKGLAGTFNEQFF | TGTGCCAGCAGCAAGGGACTAGCGGGAACGTTCAATGAGCAGTTCTTC
TRBJ2-2 | TRBV30 | NA | NA | CAWRAKTDTGELFF | TGTGCCTGGAGGGCAAAGACAGACACCGGGGAGCTGTTTTTT
TRBJ1-1 | TRBV6-5 | NA | NA | CASSWGGNTEAFF | TGTGCCAGCAGCTGGGGGGGGAACACTGAAGCTTTCTTT
TRBJ2-7 | TRBV10-1 | TRBD2 | NA | CASSPLSGSSSYEQYF | TGCGCCAGCAGTCCCCTTAGCGGGTCCAGCTCCTACGAGCAGTACTTC
TRBJ2-4 | TRBV6-6 | NA | NA | CASRAGAGKNIQYF | TGTGCCAGCAGGGCAGGGGCAGGGAAAAACATTCAGTACTTC
TRBJ2-1 | TRBV19 | TRBD1 | NA | CASRWTGTNEQFF | TGTGCCAGTAGGTGGACAGGGACCAATGAGCAGTTCTTC
TRBJ1-5 | TRBV11-2 | TRBD1 | NA | CASSPDRGQPQHF | TGTGCCAGCAGCCCCGACAGGGGTCAGCCCCAGCATTTT
TRBJ2-5 | TRBV7-8 | TRBD2 | NA | CASSHGTSGYQETQYF | TGTGCCAGCAGCCACGGGACTAGCGGCTACCAAGAGACCCAGTACTTC
TRBJ2-3 | TRBV19 | NA | NA | CASSRDFSTDTQYF | TGTGCCAGTAGTAGGGACTTCTCCACAGATACGCAGTATTTT
TRBJ1-5 | TRBV6-5 | NA | NA | CASSYRGVGNQPQHF | TGTGCCAGCAGTTACCGGGGGGTTGGCAATCAGCCCCAGCATTTT
TRBJ1-4 | TRBV5-8 | TRBD1 | NA | CASSSTGVEKLFF | TGTGCCAGCAGCTCGACAGGGGTCGAAAAACTGTTTTTT
TRBJ2-7 | TRBV5-1 | NA | NA | CASSLAPEAESIYEQYF | TGCGCCAGCAGCTTGGCCCCAGAGGCGGAATCCATTTACGAGCAGTACTTC
TRBJ1-1 | TRBV28 | TRBD1 | many | CASSLLGRGVNTEAFF | TGTGCCAGCAGTTTATTGGGCAGGGGGGTGAACACTGAAGCTTTCTTT
TRBJ2-7 | TRBV28 | NA | NA | CASSFSASSHEQYF | TGTGCCAGCAGTTTCTCGGCTAGCTCCCACGAGCAGTACTTC
TRBJ2-7 | TRBV28 | NA | NA | CASRGGYEQYF | TGTGCCAGCCGCGGTGGATACGAGCAGTACTTC
TRBJ2-5 | TRBV6-5 | TRBD2 | NA | CASSYARGGLKTQYF | TGTGCCAGCAGTTACGCTCGGGGAGGGCTGAAGACCCAGTACTTC
TRBJ1-6 | TRBV11-1 | NA | few | CASRQARYNSPLHF | TGTGCCAGCAGACAGGCGCGGTATAATTCACCCCTCCACTTT
TRBJ1-2 | TRBV27 | TRBD1 | NA | CASSRTGRFYGYTF | TGTGCCAGCAGCCGGACAGGGAGATTCTATGGCTACACCTTC
TRBJ2-1 | TRBV15 | TRBD2 | once | CATSRARTSGPYNEQFF | TGTGCCACCAGCAGAGCCCGGACTAGCGGACCCTACAATGAGCAGTTCTTC
TRBJ1-1 | TRBV10-3 | TRBD1 | NA | CAISNPQGMMNTEAFF | TGTGCCATCAGCAACCCACAGGGGATGATGAACACTGAAGCTTTCTTT
TRBJ2-7 | TRBV30 | TRBD2 | NA | CAWESGSRPTF | TGTGCCTGGGAGAGCGGGAGCCGACCCACCTTC
TRBJ2-1 | TRBV12-5 | NA | NA | CASGPSPAYNEQFF | TGTGCTAGTGGTCCCTCCCCCGCCTACAATGAGCAGTTCTTC
TRBJ1-3 | TRBV7-9 | NA | NA | CASNSDSGNTIYF | TGTGCCAGCAACAGTGATTCTGGAAACACCATATATTTT
TRBJ1-1 | TRBV28 | NA | NA | CASSFWTVYEAFF | TGTGCCAGCAGTTTCTGGACAGTATACGAAGCTTTCTTT
TRBJ2-7 | TRBV19 | TRBD1 | NA | CASSMQGQDYEQYF | TGTGCCAGTAGTATGCAAGGACAGGACTACGAGCAGTACTTC
TRBJ2-7 | TRBV7-8 | TRBD1 | few | CASSFAGQAFYEQYF | TGTGCCAGCAGCTTCGCGGGACAGGCCTTCTACGAGCAGTACTTC